This T cell receptor (beta chain) emerged from a study of chemoradiotherapy in HPV16-positive cancers. Study results and caveats: Better recurrence-free survival went with HPV-responsive T-cell expansion in HPV16-positive patients. The functional HPV-specific definition rests on just a couple of HPV16-positive patients.

The CDR3 consists of 13 residues. Deletions cut 8 bases from V and 6 bases from J, with 15 bases between. Germline values: CDR1 SGHTA, CDR2 FQGNSA. In the case of this clone: Its antigen is as yet unknown.

The method was immunoSEQ multiplex PCR; TCRdb's version includes in-frame clones alone and lacks a portion of them. Found here are some 4,100 clones, roughly two thirds of them singletons; the top ten hold less than 9.5%. The V gene is TRBV7-2, the J gene TRBJ2-3; D uncertain. The TCR originated in a human donor with HPV-associated anogenital cancer. Sample: tumor tissue, taken from a patient who underwent chemoradiotherapy. The CDR3 here is CASAKDLVDTQYF. For the CDR3, the DNA is TGTGCCAGCGCTAAAGATCTGGTCGATACGCAGTATTTT.